Each of the 2 T cell receptor beta chains below was sequenced from the same sample in a study of spatial heterogeneity in lung cancer. Overall study findings and caveats: For expanded intratumoral alpha and beta TCRs, counts tracked tumor mutation counts.

These receptors are not linked to any known antigen. MiXCR, applied by TCRdb to the 5' RACE reads, yields one record per CDR3 protein. The sample has some 96,000 distinct CDR3 sequences; under 4.5% are singletons. Time point: sample taken at primary tumor resection. The sequencing used lung tumor tissue, collected at surgery. The receptors stem from a male donor with early-stage non-small cell lung cancer.

The sample holds many counts of this clonotype. CDR3 in DNA: TGTGCCAGCAGCACAGGGGTGAATTCACCCCTCCACTTT. This sequence encodes CASSTGVNSPLHF. The rearrangement joins TRBV6-6 to TRBJ1-6, with 7 bases matching TRBD1. The CDR3 length is 13 residues. V shed 6 bases, J shed 7 bases, and the junction held 3 bases outside the gene matches. CDR1 and CDR2 from the germline V gene are MNHNY and SVGAGI (reference sequence).

Ten or more counts support this clonotype. This chain joins TRBV28 and TRBJ2-4; unclear D gene. The CDR3 spans 13 residues. V shed 6 bases and J shed 8 bases, with 14 bases lying between them. The germline V gene has CDR1 MDHEN and CDR2 SYDVKM. The CDR3 DNA is TGTGCCAGCAGCCCTGACCCCCGTCACATTCAGTACTTC. Protein: CASSPDPRHIQYF. The full variable domain, rest sourced from reference TRBV28 and TRBJ2-4, is DVKVTQSSRYLVKRTGEKVFLECVQDMDHENMFWYRQDPGLGLRLIYFSYDVKMKEKGDIPEGYSVSREKKERFSLILESASTNQTSMYLCASSPDPRHIQYFGAGTRLSVL.